The source of this T cell receptor (beta chain) is a study of human T cells and chemical hapten exposure. TCRdb independently ran MiXCR on the RACE reads; one entry per CDR3 protein. The table has about 340,000 distinct CDR3 sequences, around 7% seen once; the top ten hold approximately 8%. This clonotype has a handful of counts. Time point meaning: patch test 1, 2 weeks after DPC sensitization. The treatment here: therapeutic diphenylcyclopropenone sensitization with weekly scalp DPC. V lost 2 bases, J lost 0 bases, and 6 bases stayed unmatched. Germline values: CDR1 MNHEY, CDR2 SVGEGT. The CDR3 has 16 amino acids.

Source: whole blood, taken in connection with sensitization to the hapten diphenylcyclopropenone (DPC). This receptor was obtained from a woman aged 18-30 years with alopecia areata. Some clones in this sample may be carry-over from other donors' samples. The chain is built from TRBV6-2 or TRBV6-3 and TRBJ1-1; 7 nucleotides line up with TRBD1. In nucleotides, the CDR3 is TGTGCCAGCAGTTACGAGACAGGGAGAATGAACACTGAAGCTTTCTTT. Translating it yields CASSYETGRMNTEAFF.